This TCR beta chain stems from a study of T cells in Graves' hyperthyroidism and ophthalmopathy. V shed 4 bases and J shed 4 bases, with 11 bases lying between them. The CDR3 sequence is 13 residues long. Germline loops: CDR1 MDHEN, CDR2 SYDVKM. RNA transcripts yielded amplified TCR beta CDR3 regions. HTBI primers were used for first-round RT-PCR of the TCR CDR3. Each CDR3 protein gets one entry after TCRdb re-called the multiplex PCR reads with MiXCR. The repertoire consists of hundreds of thousands of distinct CDR3 sequences, with 14% to 15% occurring once and the leading ten covering approximately 4.3%. Overall study findings and caveats: In blood, most of the thyroid clonotypes expanded above 0.001 were also present.

This clonotype was observed once. Its target is unknown. A NOSPECS grade of at least 4, a Clinical Activity Score of at least 3 and duration under 3 months were recorded in ophthalmopathy patients. This TCR derives from a middle-aged woman with Graves' ophthalmopathy. This rearrangement joins TRBV28 to TRBJ2-7, with D unclear. The material sequenced was blood. The CDR3 here is CASSSENRYEQYF. The CDR3 coding sequence is TGTGCCAGCAGTTCAGAGAACAGATACGAGCAGTACTTC.